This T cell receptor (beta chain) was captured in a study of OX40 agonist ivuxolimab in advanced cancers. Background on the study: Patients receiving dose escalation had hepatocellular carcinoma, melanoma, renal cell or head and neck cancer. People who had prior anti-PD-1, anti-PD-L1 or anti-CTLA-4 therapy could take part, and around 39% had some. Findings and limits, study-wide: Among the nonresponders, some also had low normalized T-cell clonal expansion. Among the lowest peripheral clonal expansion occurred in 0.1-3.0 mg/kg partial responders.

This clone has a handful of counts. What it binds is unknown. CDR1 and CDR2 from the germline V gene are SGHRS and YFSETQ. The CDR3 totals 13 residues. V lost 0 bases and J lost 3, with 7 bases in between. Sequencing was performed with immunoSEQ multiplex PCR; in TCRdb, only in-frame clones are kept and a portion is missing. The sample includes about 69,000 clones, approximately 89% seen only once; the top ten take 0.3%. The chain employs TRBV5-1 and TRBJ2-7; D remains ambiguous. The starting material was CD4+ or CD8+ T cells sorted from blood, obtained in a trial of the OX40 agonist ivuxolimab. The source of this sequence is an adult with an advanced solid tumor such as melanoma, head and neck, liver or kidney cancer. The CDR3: CASSLEGRYEQYF. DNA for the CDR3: TGCGCCAGCAGCTTGGAAGGGCGCTACGAGCAGTACTTC. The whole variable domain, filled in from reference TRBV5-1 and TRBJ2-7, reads KAGVTQTPRYLIKTRGQQVTLSCSPISGHRSVSWYQQTPGQGLQFLFEYFSETQRNKGNFPGRFSGRQFSNSRSEMNVSTLELGDSALYLCASSLEGRYEQYFGPGTRLTVT.